This record concerns one T cell receptor beta chain sequence. Its antigen is not identified. V was clipped by 5 bases and J by 0 bases, with 11 bases between them. The CDR3 totals 14 residues. Researchers barred patients who had uncontrolled infection, other autoimmune disease, pregnancy or lactation. Using RNA transcripts as the source, TCR beta CDR3 regions were amplified. HTBI primers drove first-round RT-PCR of the TCR CDR3. MiXCR was run by TCRdb on the multiplex PCR reads, yielding one entry per CDR3 protein. The sample contains approximately 870,000 distinct CDR3 sequences, over 35% of which appear only once. The data were taken from a study of T cells in Graves' hyperthyroidism and ophthalmopathy. The wider study: The blood sample was taken at first diagnosis, before treatment began. Findings and limits, study-wide: Classification by a 13 V-J model distinguished ophthalmopathy from stable hyperthyroidism. The blood repertoire included most of the expanded thyroid clonotypes above 0.001.

What was sequenced was blood. V is TRBV12-3 or TRBV12-4 and J is TRBJ2-7; perhaps TRBD1 as D (5 bases). The source is a man aged 18 to 35 with Graves' hyperthyroidism. The CDR3 loop is CASSTRQSSYEQYF. CDR3 DNA: TGTGCCAGCAGTACGCGACAGAGCTCCTACGAGCAGTACTTC.